Listed below are T cell receptor beta chains from one sample, sequenced in a study of cytomegalovirus exposure and HLA in healthy donors. TCRdb's table, derived via immunoSEQ multiplex PCR, lists solely in-frame clones and lacks some. The sample includes some 75,000 clones, 60% to 85% seen only once; the top ten take 5.5% to 7%. Sequenced material: PBMCs. The receptor set was obtained from a man younger than 35 in good health and CMV-seropositive. Both conserved end residues are trimmed from each CDR3. Each record gives: V gene, J gene, CDR3 protein.

>TRBV5-4|TRBJ2-3
ASSLLVSTSTDTQY
>TRBV5-1|TRBJ2-5
ASSRPENQETQY
>TRBV5-1|TRBJ2-2
ASSLQPFGTGELF
>TRBV11-2|TRBJ2-5
ASSPEGEGQETQY
>TRBV28|TRBJ1-2
ASSYTDRPNYGYT
>TRBV5-1|TRBJ2-2
ASSLQTGELF
>TRBV7-2|TRBJ2-5
ASCRRVLETQY
>TRBV6-5|TRBJ2-7
ASSLGLAGFEQY
>TRBV4-1|TRBJ2-7
ASSQGLADTYEQY
>TRBV11-2|TRBJ2-5
ASSFNRWAKETQY
>TRBV14|TRBJ2-5
ASSQGLVASKETQY
>TRBV6-5|TRBJ1-2
ASSYSTGNGYT
>TRBV7-8|TRBJ1-1
ASSLGRDRATEAF
>TRBV6-1|TRBJ1-2
ASSVDRGGGYGYT